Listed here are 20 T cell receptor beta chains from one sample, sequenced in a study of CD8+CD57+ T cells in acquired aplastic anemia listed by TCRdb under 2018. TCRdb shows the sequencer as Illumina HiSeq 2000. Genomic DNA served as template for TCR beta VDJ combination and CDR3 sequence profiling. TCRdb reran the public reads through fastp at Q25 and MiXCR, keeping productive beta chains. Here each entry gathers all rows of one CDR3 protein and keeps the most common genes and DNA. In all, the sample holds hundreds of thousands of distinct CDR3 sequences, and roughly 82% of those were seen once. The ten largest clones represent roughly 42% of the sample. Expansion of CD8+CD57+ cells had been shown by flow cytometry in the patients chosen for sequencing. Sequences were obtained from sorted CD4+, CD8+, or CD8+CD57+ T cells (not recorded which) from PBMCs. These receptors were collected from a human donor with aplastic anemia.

The CDR3 is CASSLAGDGIQYGYTF. CDR3 sequence (DNA): TGTGCCAGCAGCTTAGCGGGGGATGGGATCCAATATGGCTACACCTTC. The V and J genes are TRBV7-2 and TRBJ1-2; TRBD1 is a possible D gene (5 bases). This CDR3 is 16 amino acids long. In germline, CDR1 is SGHTA, CDR2 FQGNSA. Deletions cut 0 bases from V and 5 bases from J, with 16 bases between.

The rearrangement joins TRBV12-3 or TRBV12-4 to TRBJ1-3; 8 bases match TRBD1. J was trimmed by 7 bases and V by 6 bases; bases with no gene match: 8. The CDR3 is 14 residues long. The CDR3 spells CASRSQGGSNTIYF. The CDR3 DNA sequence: TGTGCCAGCAGATCACAGGGGGGCTCTAACACCATATATTTT.

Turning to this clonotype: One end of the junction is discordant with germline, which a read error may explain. CDR3 loop: CASSRTGAGGHTF. The CDR3 DNA reads as TGTGCCAGCAGCCGAACCGGGGCTGGTGGCCACACCTTC. J is TRBJ2-2 and V is TRBV7-9; tentatively, D is TRBD1 or TRBD2 (5 bases each). Germline V gives CDR1 SEHNR, CDR2 FQNEAQ (reference sequence). CDR3 length equals 13 residues.

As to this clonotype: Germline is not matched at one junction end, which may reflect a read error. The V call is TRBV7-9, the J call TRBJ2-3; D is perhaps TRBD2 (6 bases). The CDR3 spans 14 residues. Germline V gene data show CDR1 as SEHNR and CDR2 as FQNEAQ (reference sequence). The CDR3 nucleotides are TGTGCCAGCAGCCCCCGGGGTGAGGCGGGGACGAATGAGTTT. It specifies CASSPRGEAGTNEF.

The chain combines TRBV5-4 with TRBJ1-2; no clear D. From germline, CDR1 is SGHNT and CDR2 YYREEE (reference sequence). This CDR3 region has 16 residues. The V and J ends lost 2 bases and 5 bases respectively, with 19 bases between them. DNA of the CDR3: TGTGCCAGCAGCTTTACCAGCGGGGTTCTACGGTATGGCTACACCTTC. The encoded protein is CASSFTSGVLRYGYTF.

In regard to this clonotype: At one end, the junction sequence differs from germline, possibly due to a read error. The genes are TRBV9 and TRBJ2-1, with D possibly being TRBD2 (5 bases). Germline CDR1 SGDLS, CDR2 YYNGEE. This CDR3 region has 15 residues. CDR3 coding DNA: TGTGCCAGCAGTGTAGCGTGCGGAGCCCACTATGAGCAGTTCTTC. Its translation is CASSVACGAHYEQFF.

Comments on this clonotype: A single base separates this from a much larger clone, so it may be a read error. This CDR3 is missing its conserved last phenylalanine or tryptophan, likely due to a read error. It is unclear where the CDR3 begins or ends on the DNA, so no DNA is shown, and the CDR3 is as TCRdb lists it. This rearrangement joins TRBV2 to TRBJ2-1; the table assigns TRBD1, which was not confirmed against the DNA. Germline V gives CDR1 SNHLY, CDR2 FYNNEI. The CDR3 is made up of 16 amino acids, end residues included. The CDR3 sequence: CASSDLEPLLYEQYFG.

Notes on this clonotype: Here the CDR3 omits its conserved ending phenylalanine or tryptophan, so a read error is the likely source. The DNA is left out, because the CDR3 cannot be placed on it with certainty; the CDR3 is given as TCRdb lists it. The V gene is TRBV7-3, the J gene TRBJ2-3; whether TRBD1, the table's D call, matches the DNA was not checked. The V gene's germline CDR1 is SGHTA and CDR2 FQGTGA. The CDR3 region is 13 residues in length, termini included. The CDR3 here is CASSSDGGDTLYC.

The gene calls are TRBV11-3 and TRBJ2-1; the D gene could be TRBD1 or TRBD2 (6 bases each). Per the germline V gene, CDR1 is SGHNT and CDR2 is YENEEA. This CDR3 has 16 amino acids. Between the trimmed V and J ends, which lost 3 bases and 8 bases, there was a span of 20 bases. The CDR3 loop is CASSLTGGAGSDEQFF. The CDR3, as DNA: TGTGCCAGCAGCTTGACAGGAGGCGCGGGGAGCGATGAGCAGTTCTTC.

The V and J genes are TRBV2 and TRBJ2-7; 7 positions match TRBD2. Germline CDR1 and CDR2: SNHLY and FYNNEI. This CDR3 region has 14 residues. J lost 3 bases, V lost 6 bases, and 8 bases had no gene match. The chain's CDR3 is CASSERGLVYEQYF. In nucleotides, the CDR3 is TGTGCCAGCAGCGAGCGGGGCCTAGTCTACGAGCAGTACTTC.

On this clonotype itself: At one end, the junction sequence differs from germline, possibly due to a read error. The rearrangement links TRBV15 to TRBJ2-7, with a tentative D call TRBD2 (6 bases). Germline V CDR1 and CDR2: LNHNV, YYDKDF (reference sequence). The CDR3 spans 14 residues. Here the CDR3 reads CAASGRGGTYEQYF. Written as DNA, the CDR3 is TGTGCCGCCAGCGGCCGGGGCGGGACCTACGAGCAGTACTTC.

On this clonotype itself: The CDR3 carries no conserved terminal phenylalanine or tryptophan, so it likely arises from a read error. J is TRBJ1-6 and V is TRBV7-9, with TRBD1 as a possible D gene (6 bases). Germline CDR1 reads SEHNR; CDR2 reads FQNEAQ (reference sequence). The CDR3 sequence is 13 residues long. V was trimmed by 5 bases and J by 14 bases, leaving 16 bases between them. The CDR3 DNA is TGTGCCAGCAGCCGAGCGCGGGGGCAAGCCCTCCACTAT. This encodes CASSRARGQALHY.

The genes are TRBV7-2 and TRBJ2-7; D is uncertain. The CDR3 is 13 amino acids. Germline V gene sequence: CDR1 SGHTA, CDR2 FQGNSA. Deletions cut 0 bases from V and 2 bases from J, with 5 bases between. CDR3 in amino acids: CASSLAGTYEQYF. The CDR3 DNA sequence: TGTGCCAGCAGCTTAGCGGGAACCTACGAGCAGTACTTC.

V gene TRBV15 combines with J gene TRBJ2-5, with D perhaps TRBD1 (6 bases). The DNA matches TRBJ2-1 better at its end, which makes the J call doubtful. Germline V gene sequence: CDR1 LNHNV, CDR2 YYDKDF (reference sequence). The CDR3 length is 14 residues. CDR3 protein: CATSRGRGQEDQFF. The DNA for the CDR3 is TGTGCCACCAGCAGAGGCAGGGGTCAAGAGGACCAGTTCTTC.

CDR3 bases: TGTGCCAGCAGCGGGGCGGGGGGGGCGAACTCTGACTATTTCTTT. Translating gives CASSGAGGANSDYFF. V and J are TRBV7-2 and TRBJ1-1; D is perhaps TRBD1 (6 bases). Per germline, CDR1 SGHTA and CDR2 FQGNSA. CDR3 size: 15 residues. V lost 5 bases to trimming and J lost 13 bases, with 26 bases between them.

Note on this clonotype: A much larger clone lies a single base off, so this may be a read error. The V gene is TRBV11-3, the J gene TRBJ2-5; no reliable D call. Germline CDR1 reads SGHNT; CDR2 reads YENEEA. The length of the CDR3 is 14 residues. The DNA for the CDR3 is TGTGCCACCAGCTTAGACTCCAGCCAAGAGACCCAGTACTTC. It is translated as CATSLDSSQETQYF. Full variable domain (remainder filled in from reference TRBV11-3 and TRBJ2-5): EAGVVQSPRYKIIEKKQPVAFWCNPISGHNTLYWYLQNLGQGPELLIRYENEEAVDDSQLPKDRFSAERLKGVDSTLKIQPAELGDSAVYLCATSLDSSQETQYFGPGTRLLVL.

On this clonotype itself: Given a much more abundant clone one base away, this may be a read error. The CDR3 region has the DNA TGTGCCAGCAGCTTGACAGGGGGCGCCGACTATGGCTGCTACACCTTC. Translating it yields CASSLTGGADYGCYTF. The chain is built from TRBV7-2 and TRBJ1-2; TRBD1 aligns across 10 bases. CDR1 is SGHTA and CDR2 is FQGNSA in the germline V gene. Germline trimming cut 3 bases from V and 9 bases from J; bases unmatched to any gene: 13. This CDR3 is built from 16 residues. The full variable domain, with the rest looked up from reference TRBV7-2 and TRBJ1-2, is GAGVSQSPSNKVTEKGKDVELRCDPISGHTALYWYRQSLGQGLEFLIYFQGNSAPDKSGLPSDRFSAERTGGSVSTLTIQRTQQEDSAVYLCASSLTGGADYGCYTFGSGTRLTVV.

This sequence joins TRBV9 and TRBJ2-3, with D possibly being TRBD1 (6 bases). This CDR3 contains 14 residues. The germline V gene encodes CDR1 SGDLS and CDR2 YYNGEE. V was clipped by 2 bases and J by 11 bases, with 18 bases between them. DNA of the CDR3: TGTGCCAGCAGCGTTGCGACAGGTCCCGGTGAGCAGTATTTT. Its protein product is CASSVATGPGEQYF.

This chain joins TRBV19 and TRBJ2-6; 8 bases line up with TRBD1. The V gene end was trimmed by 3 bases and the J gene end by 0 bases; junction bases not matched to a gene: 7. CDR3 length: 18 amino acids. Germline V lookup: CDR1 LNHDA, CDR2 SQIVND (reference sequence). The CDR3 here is CASSMTGTGLSGANVLTF. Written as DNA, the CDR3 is TGTGCCAGTAGTATGACCGGGACAGGACTCTCTGGGGCCAACGTCCTGACTTTC.

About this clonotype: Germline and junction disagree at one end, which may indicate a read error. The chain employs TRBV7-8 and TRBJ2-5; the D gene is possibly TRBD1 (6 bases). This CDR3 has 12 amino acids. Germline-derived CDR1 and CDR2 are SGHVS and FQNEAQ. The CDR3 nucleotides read TGTGCCACCGACAGGACAGAAGGCACCCACTATTTC. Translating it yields CATDRTEGTHYF. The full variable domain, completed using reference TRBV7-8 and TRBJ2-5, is GAGVSQSPRYKVAKRGQDVALRCDPISGHVSLFWYQQALGQGPEFLTYFQNEAQLDKSGLPSDRFFAERPEGSVSTLKIQRTQQEDSAVYLCATDRTEGTHYFGPGTRLLVL.